A single sample gave rise to the 22 T cell receptor beta chains below, sequenced in a study of blood T cell repertoires in COVID-19. Some clones are missing from TCRdb's copy, which holds only in-frame ones; the method was immunoSEQ multiplex PCR. The sample lists about 110,000 clones, about 90% occurring once. Sequencing was performed on peripheral blood. These TCRs come from a human donor in a cohort sampled during active COVID-19.

The chain uses TRBV4-1 and TRBJ2-4, with a possible D match to TRBD1 (5 bases). V shed 5 bases and J shed 0 bases, with 11 bases lying between them. Germline-derived CDR1 and CDR2 are MGHRA and YSYEKL. The CDR3 contains 15 residues. CDR3 nucleotide sequence: TGCGCCAGCAGCGACTCAGGGTTAGCCAAAAACATTCAGTACTTC. This gives the protein CASSDSGLAKNIQYF.

Details on this clone: The sample has other DNA sequences that encode this CDR3 too. The CDR3 spells CASSPRGSTDTQYF. CDR3 DNA: TGTGCCAGCAGTCCGCGGGGGAGCACAGATACGCAGTATTTT. The chain has TRBV6-5 and TRBJ2-3; 7 nucleotides line up with TRBD2. V was clipped by 5 bases and J by 0 bases; unmatched bases: 2. The germline V gene has CDR1 MNHEY and CDR2 SVGAGI. The CDR3 is 14 amino acids.

In this sample, this clone turned up once. V and J are TRBV3-1 (or the pseudogene TRBV3-2) and TRBJ2-3, with 7 nucleotides matching TRBD1. The CDR3 extends over 15 amino acids. Germline CDR1 reads LGHDT; CDR2 reads YNNKEL (reference sequence). The V segment lost 6 bases and the J segment 3 bases; nucleotides outside the gene matches: 9. CDR3 sequence (DNA): TGTGCCAGCAGACATACACGACAGGGAACAGATACGCAGTATTTT. Amino acid sequence: CASRHTRQGTDTQYF.

The J gene is TRBJ1-1, the V gene TRBV6-1; D possibly corresponds to TRBD1 (5 bases). Germline assignment: CDR1 MNHNS and CDR2 SASEGT. V lost 8 bases to trimming and J lost 3 bases, with 19 bases between them. CDR3 length: 15 residues. The CDR3 protein is CASGTFEKGYTEAFF. The CDR3 bases are TGTGCCAGCGGAACCTTCGAAAAGGGGTACACTGAAGCTTTCTTT.

In this sample, this clone turned up a few times. The J gene is TRBJ1-6, the V gene TRBV5-1, with 7 bases identical to TRBD1. Germline CDR1 reads SGHRS; CDR2 reads YFSETQ. The J segment lost 2 bases and the V segment lost 0 bases, leaving 8 bases of the junction unmatched. This CDR3 region has 18 residues. In DNA form, the CDR3 reads TGCGCCAGCAGCTTGGGGGGGGACAGCCCAACCTATAATTCACCCCTCCACTTT. It encodes CASSLGGDSPTYNSPLHF.

V gene TRBV5-1 combines with J gene TRBJ1-3; D unresolved. From germline, CDR1 is SGHRS and CDR2 YFSETQ. The CDR3 sequence is 15 residues long. V lost 0 bases, J lost 2 bases, and 9 bases lay in between. CDR3: CASSLGGNAGNTIYF. The CDR3 nucleotides are TGCGCCAGCAGCTTGGGAGGAAATGCTGGAAACACCATATATTTT.

This chain uses TRBV7-6 with TRBJ2-1, with D possibly matching TRBD2 (5 bases). The germline CDR1 and CDR2 sequences are SGHVS and FNYEAQ. The CDR3 has 14 residues. V dropped 4 bases and J dropped 7 bases, with 14 bases sitting between them. The CDR3 DNA sequence: TGTGCCAGCAGCTCAAGGACTCGTGGTAATGAGCAGTTCTTC. The encoded protein is CASSSRTRGNEQFF.

This chain connects TRBV9 to TRBJ2-3, with 11 nucleotides matching TRBD2. Germline lookup yields CDR1 SGDLS and CDR2 YYNGEE. V lost 5 bases to trimming and J lost 6 bases; unmatched junction nucleotides: 5. The CDR3 is made up of 14 amino acids. The CDR3, as DNA: TGTGCCAGCAGAGACCCTAGCGGGGGGGATACGCAGTATTTT. Translated: CASRDPSGGDTQYF.

The sample holds one count of this clone. This chain joins TRBV19 and TRBJ2-1; a possible D gene is TRBD1 (8 bases). This CDR3 has 17 amino acids. V was pared by 3 bases and J by 4 bases, with 19 bases between. Germline V gene data show CDR1 as LNHDA and CDR2 as SQIVND (reference sequence). The CDR3 is CASSMNTGGVGYNEQFF. CDR3 DNA sequence: TGTGCCAGTAGTATGAACACAGGGGGGGTAGGGTACAATGAGCAGTTCTTC.

This chain uses TRBV20-1 with TRBJ1-1; D is possibly TRBD1 (5 bases). With 3 bases removed from V and 8 bases from J, the gap between germline ends came to 16 bases. CDR1 DFQATT and CDR2 SNEGSKA come from the germline V gene (reference sequence). The CDR3 is 13 amino acids. The CDR3 nucleotides read TGCAGTGCTAGTCGACCAGGGCCACGGGAAGCTTTCTTT. Translated: CSASRPGPREAFF.

The chain is built from TRBV19 and TRBJ2-2; 9 nucleotides align to TRBD2. V shed 1 base and J 4 bases; nucleotides not matched to a gene: 7. The CDR3 extends over 17 amino acids. Germline loops: CDR1 LNHDA, CDR2 SQIVND (reference sequence). CDR3 nucleotide sequence: TGTGCCAGTAGTATAGGGGGGGCAGCGGGAGGCACCGGGGAGCTGTTTTTT. Translating it yields CASSIGGAAGGTGELFF. The variable domain in full, completed from reference TRBV19 and TRBJ2-2, reads DGGITQSPKYLFRKEGQNVTLSCEQNLNHDAMYWYRQDPGQGLRLIYYSQIVNDFQKGDIAEGYSVSREKKESFPLTVTSAQKNPTAFYLCASSIGGAAGGTGELFFGEGSRLTVL.

The chain has TRBV27 and TRBJ2-7, with TRBD1 identical over 8 bases. Trimming took 5 bases from V and 3 from J; bases not matched to a gene: 12. Germline assignment: CDR1 MNHEY and CDR2 SMNVEV (reference sequence). This CDR3 is built from 16 residues. The CDR3 spells CASSPEVRTGFYEQYF. CDR3 sequence (DNA): TGTGCCAGCAGTCCCGAGGTCAGGACAGGGTTCTACGAGCAGTACTTC.

This chain links TRBV7-9 with TRBJ1-3, with TRBD1 as a possible D gene (5 bases). In germline, CDR1 is SEHNR, CDR2 FQNEAQ (reference sequence). Trimming stripped 5 bases from V and 0 bases from J, with 11 bases between. This CDR3 region has 15 residues. The CDR3 sequence is CASSPLGLSGNTIYF. CDR3 bases: TGTGCCAGCAGCCCCCTGGGGCTCTCTGGAAACACCATATATTTT.

The CDR3, as DNA: TGTGCCAGCAGATCAGGGGGCTTAGGCAATCAGCCCCAGCATTTT. Translated: CASRSGGLGNQPQHF. The chain joins TRBV6-5 to TRBJ1-5; 8 bases align to TRBD1. The CDR3 length is 15 residues. The ends lost 6 bases at V and 2 bases at J; junction bases unmatched: 6. Per the germline V gene, CDR1 is MNHEY and CDR2 is SVGAGI.

The chain joins TRBV5-8 to TRBJ2-5; no clear D gene. The CDR3 has 12 residues. CDR1 is SGHTS, CDR2 YDEGEE, per germline. The germline V and J ends were trimmed by 5 bases and 7 bases, with 12 bases remaining between them. CDR3 protein: CASRGNSGTQYF. As DNA, the CDR3 is TGTGCCAGCAGGGGTAACAGTGGGACCCAGTACTTC.

The J gene is TRBJ2-1, the V gene TRBV29-1; 9 bases line up with TRBD2. Trimming at V came to 7 bases and at J to 4 bases, leaving 5 bases not matched to a gene. Germline CDR1 and CDR2: SQVTM and ANQGSEA. The CDR3 consists of 13 residues. The DNA of the CDR3 is TGCAGCGCCTGGACTAGCGCTTACAATGAGCAGTTCTTC. It is translated as CSAWTSAYNEQFF.

The CDR3 region is CASSYLQTGEKPQHF. DNA for the CDR3: TGTGCCAGCAGTTACCTCCAGACAGGGGAAAAGCCCCAGCATTTT. This rearrangement joins TRBV6-6 to TRBJ1-5, with TRBD1 matching over 8 bases. V dropped 2 bases and J dropped 8; count of bases not matched to a gene: 8. Germline V gene lookup returns CDR1 MNHNY and CDR2 SVGAGI (reference sequence). The CDR3 is made up of 15 amino acids.

This clone was picked up one time. This chain joins TRBV5-1 and TRBJ2-1; the match to TRBD2 covers 7 bases. V lost 4 bases, J lost 7 bases, and 8 bases stayed unmatched. This CDR3 comprises 14 residues. Germline CDR1 SGHRS, CDR2 YFSETQ. CDR3 protein: CASSRGTTSNEQFF. CDR3 nucleotides: TGCGCCAGCAGCCGCGGGACTACCTCAAATGAGCAGTTCTTC.

The chain joins TRBV2 to TRBJ1-1; D is ambiguous. The V end was cut by 5 bases, the J end by 5 bases, with 12 bases between. Germline V gene data show CDR1 as SNHLY and CDR2 as FYNNEI. The CDR3 totals 13 residues. CDR3 in amino acids: CASSILLSTEAFF. CDR3 bases: TGTGCCAGCAGTATCCTTTTGTCTACTGAAGCTTTCTTT.

V usage is TRBV5-4 and J usage is TRBJ2-5; D might be TRBD2 (6 bases). The CDR3 spans 14 residues. Trimming stripped 5 bases from V and 2 bases from J, with 13 bases between. CDR1 is SGHNT, CDR2 YYREEE, per germline (reference sequence). The CDR3 DNA sequence: TGTGCCAGCAGTAGCCGGGACTCTCAAGAGACCCAGTACTTC. Residues: CASSSRDSQETQYF.

This CDR3 is CASTGTVNEKLFF. Here the CDR3 DNA reads TGTGCCAGCACCGGGACAGTTAATGAAAAACTGTTTTTT. This rearrangement joins TRBV6-5 to TRBJ1-4, with TRBD1 matching 7 bases. Germline V lookup: CDR1 MNHEY, CDR2 SVGAGI. There are 13 residues in the CDR3. With V trimmed by 7 bases and J by 4 bases, 3 bases remained unmatched.

The CDR3 region is CASSAGTPANRGFYEQYF. The CDR3 nucleotides read TGTGCCAGCAGCGCCGGGACTCCGGCCAATCGAGGTTTCTACGAGCAGTACTTC. The rearrangement links TRBV7-6 to TRBJ2-7; D is perhaps TRBD2 (6 bases). Germline CDR1 reads SGHVS; CDR2 reads FNYEAQ. Trimming removed 5 bases at V and 3 bases at J, with 26 bases between. This CDR3 has 18 amino acids. Full variable domain (missing parts from reference TRBV7-6 and TRBJ2-7): GAGVSQSPRYKVTKRGQDVALRCDPISGHVSLYWYRQALGQGPEFLTYFNYEAQQDKSGLPNDRFSAERPEGSISTLTIQRTEQRDSAMYRCASSAGTPANRGFYEQYFGPGTRLTVT.